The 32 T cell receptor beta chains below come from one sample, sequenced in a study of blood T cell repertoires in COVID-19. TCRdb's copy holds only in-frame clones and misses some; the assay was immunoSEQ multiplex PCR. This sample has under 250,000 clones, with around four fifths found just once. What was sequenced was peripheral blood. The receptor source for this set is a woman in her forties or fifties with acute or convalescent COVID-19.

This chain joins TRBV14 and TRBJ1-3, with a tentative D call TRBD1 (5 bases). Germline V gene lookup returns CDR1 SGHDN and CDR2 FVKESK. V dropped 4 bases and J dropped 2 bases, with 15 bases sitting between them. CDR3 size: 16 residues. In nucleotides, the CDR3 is TGTGCCAGCAGCCCGTACCAGGGAGGTACTGGAAACACCATATATTTT. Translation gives CASSPYQGGTGNTIYF.

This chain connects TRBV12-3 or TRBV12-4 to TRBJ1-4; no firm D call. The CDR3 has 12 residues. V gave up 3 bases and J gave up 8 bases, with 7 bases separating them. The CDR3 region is CASSFPGEKLFF. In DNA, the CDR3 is TGTGCCAGCAGTTTCCCCGGGGAAAAACTGTTTTTT.

The CDR3 sequence is CASSSFQGLGNEQFF. The DNA of the CDR3 is TGTGCCAGCAGCTCATTTCAGGGTTTAGGGAATGAGCAGTTCTTC. The rearrangement uses TRBV5-6 and TRBJ2-1; a possible D gene is TRBD1 (5 bases). CDR3 size: 15 residues. Trimming took 3 bases from V and 7 from J, leaving 17 bases between them. The germline CDR1 and CDR2 sequences are SGHDT and YYEEEE. The whole variable domain, remainder taken from reference TRBV5-6 and TRBJ2-1, is DAGVTQSPTHLIKTRGQQVTLRCSPKSGHDTVSWYQQALGQGPQFIFQYYEEEERQRGNFPDRFSGHQFPNYSSELNVNALLLGDSALYLCASSSFQGLGNEQFFGPGTRLTVL.

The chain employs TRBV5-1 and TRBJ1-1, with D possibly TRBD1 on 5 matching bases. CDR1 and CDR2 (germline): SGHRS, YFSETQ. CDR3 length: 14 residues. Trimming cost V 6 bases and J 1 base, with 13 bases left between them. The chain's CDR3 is CASNSGRANTEAFF. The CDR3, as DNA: TGCGCCAGCAATTCGGGCAGGGCGAACACTGAAGCTTTCTTT.

In DNA form, the CDR3 reads TGTGCCAGCAGTTTACTAGCGGGAGCTACCAATGAGCAGTTCTTC. Amino acids: CASSLLAGATNEQFF. V is TRBV27 and J is TRBJ2-1; 10 positions match TRBD2. The CDR3 runs 15 residues. The germline V gene has CDR1 MNHEY and CDR2 SMNVEV (reference sequence). Unmatched junction bases numbered 4, after V lost 2 bases and J lost 6 bases.

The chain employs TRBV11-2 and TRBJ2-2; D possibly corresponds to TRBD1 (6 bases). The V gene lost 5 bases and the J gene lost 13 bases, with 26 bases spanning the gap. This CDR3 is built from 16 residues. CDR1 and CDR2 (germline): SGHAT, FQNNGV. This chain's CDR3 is CASSQGPVLGPPGLFF. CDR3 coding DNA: TGTGCCAGCAGCCAGGGGCCAGTACTCGGGCCGCCGGGGCTGTTTTTT.

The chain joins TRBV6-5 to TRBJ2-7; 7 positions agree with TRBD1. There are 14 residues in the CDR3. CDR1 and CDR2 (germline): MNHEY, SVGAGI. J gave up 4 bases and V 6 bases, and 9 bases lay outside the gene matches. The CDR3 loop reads CASSADRAAYEQYF. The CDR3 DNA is TGTGCCAGCAGCGCCGACAGGGCCGCGTACGAGCAGTACTTC.

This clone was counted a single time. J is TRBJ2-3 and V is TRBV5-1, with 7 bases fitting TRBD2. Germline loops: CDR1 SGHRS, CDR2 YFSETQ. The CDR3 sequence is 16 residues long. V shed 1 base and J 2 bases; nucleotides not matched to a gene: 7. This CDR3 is CASSLTGLVSTDTQYF. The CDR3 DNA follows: TGCGCCAGCAGCTTGACAGGACTAGTGTCCACAGATACGCAGTATTTT.

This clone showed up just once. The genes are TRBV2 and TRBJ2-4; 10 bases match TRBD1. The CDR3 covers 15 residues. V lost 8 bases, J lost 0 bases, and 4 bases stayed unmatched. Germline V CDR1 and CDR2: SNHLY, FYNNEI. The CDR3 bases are TGTGCCAGCTGCCGGGACAGGGGAGCCAAAAACATTCAGTACTTC. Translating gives CASCRDRGAKNIQYF.

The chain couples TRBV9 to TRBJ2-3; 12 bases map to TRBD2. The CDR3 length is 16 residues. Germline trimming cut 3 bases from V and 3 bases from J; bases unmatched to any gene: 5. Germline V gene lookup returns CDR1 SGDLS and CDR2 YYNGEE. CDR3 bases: TGTGCCAGCAGCGCCTGGACTAGCGGGGAAACAGATACGCAGTATTTT. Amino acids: CASSAWTSGETDTQYF.

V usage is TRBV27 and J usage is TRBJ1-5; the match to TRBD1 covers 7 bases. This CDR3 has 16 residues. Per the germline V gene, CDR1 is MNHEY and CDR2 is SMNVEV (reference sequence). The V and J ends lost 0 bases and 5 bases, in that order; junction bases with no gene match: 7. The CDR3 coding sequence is TGTGCCAGCAGTTTATCCCCCGGGGACAGCCATCAGCCCCAGCATTTT. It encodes CASSLSPGDSHQPQHF.

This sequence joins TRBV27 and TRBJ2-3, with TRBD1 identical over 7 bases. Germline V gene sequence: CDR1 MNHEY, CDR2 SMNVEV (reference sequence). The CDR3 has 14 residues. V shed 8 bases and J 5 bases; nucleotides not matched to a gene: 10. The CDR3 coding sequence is TGTGCCAGCGGACAGGCAGGATTCAGAGATACGCAGTATTTT. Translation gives CASGQAGFRDTQYF.

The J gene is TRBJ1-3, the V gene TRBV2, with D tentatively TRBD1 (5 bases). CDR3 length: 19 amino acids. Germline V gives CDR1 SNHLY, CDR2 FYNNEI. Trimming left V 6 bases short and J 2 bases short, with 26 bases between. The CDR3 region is CASSPKGQHTRYPGNTIYF. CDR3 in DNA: TGTGCCAGCAGCCCTAAGGGGCAACACACGAGATATCCTGGAAACACCATATATTTT.

The CDR3: CASSPTIQMNTEAFF. Written as DNA, the CDR3 is TGTGCCAGCTCGCCAACAATCCAAATGAACACTGAAGCTTTCTTT. V and J are TRBV18 and TRBJ1-1; no clear D. Trimming removed 6 bases from V and 0 bases from J, with 14 bases in between. Germline V gene data show CDR1 as KGHSH and CDR2 as LQKENI. The CDR3 covers 15 residues.

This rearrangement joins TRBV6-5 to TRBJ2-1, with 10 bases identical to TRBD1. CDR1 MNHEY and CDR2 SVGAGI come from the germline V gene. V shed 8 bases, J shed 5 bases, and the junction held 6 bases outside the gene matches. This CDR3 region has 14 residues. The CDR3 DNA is TGTGCCAGCCGACGGGACAGGGGCGACAATGAGCAGTTCTTC. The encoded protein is CASRRDRGDNEQFF.

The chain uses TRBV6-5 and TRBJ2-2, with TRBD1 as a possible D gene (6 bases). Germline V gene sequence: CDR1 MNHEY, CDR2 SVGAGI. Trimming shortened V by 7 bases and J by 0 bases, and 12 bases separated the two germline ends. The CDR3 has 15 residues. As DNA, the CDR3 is TGTGCCAGCACAGGGGCCCAGCCGAACACCGGGGAGCTGTTTTTT. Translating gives CASTGAQPNTGELFF.

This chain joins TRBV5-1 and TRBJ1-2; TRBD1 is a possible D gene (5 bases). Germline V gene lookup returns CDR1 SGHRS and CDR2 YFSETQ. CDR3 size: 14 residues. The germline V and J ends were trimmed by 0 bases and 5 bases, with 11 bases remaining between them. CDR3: CASSLAQGGYGYTF. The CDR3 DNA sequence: TGCGCCAGCAGCTTGGCGCAGGGAGGGTATGGCTACACCTTC.

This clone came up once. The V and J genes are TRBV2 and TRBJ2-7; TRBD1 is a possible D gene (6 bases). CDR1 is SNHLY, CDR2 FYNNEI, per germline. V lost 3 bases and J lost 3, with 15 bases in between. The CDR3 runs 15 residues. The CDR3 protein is CASSDQGHQNYEQYF. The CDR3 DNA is TGTGCCAGCAGTGACCAGGGACATCAAAACTACGAGCAGTACTTC.

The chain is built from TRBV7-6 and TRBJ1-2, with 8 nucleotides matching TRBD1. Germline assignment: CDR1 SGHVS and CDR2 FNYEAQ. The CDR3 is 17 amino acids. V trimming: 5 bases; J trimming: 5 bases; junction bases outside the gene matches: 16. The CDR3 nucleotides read TGTGCCAGCAGCCCCGGCTTGGACAGGGAGGTTCTTTATGGCTACACCTTC. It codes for CASSPGLDREVLYGYTF.

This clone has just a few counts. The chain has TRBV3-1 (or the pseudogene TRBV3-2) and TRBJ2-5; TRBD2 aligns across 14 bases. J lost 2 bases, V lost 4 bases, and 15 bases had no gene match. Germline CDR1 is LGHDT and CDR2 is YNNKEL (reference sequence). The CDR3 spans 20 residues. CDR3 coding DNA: TGTGCCAGCAGCCGGATGATCTTAGGACTAGCGGGAGGTAAACAAGAGACCCAGTACTTC. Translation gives CASSRMILGLAGGKQETQYF.

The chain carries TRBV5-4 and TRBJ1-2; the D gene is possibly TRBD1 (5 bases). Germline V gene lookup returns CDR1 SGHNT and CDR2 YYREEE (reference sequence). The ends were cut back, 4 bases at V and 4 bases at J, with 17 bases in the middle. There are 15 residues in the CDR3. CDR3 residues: CASSSRTTGVYGYTF. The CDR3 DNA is TGTGCCAGCAGCAGCAGGACCACAGGAGTCTATGGCTACACCTTC. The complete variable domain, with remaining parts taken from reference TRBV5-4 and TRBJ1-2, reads ETGVTQSPTHLIKTRGQQVTLRCSSQSGHNTVSWYQQALGQGPQFIFQYYREEENGRGNFPPRFSGLQFPNYSSELNVNALELDDSALYLCASSSRTTGVYGYTFGSGTRLTVV.

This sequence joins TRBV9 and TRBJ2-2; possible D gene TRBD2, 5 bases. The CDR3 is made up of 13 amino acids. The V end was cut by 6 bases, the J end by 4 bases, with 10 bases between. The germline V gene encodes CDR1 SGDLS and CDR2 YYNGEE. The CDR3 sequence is CASTSGVTGELFF. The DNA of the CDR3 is TGTGCCAGCACATCCGGGGTCACCGGGGAGCTGTTTTTT.

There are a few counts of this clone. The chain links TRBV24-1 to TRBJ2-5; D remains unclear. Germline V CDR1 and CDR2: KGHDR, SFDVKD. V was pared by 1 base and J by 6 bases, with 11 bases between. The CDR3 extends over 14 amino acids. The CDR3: CATSDLLGGQTQYF. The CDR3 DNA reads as TGTGCCACCAGTGATTTATTAGGCGGTCAGACCCAGTACTTC.

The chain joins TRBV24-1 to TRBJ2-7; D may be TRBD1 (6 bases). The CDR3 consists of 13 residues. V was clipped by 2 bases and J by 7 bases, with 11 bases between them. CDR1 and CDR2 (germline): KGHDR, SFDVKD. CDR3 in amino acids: CATSDYWGQEQYF. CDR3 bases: TGTGCCACCAGTGATTATTGGGGGCAGGAGCAGTACTTC.

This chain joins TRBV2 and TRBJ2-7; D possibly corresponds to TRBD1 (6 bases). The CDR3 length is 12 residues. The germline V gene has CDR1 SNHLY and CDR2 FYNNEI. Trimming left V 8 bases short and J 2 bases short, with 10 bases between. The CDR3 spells CASLDRPYEQYF. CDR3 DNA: TGTGCCAGCTTGGACAGACCCTACGAGCAGTACTTC.

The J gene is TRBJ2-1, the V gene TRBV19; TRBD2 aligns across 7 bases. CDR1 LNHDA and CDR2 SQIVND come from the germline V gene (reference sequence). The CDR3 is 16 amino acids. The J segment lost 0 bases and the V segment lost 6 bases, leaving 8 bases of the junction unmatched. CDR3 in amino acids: CASRLSASGSYNEQFF. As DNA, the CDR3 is TGTGCCAGTAGGCTTAGCGCTAGCGGCTCCTACAATGAGCAGTTCTTC.

The CDR3 sequence: CATSDFRQGKFF. CDR3 nucleotides: TGTGCCACCAGTGATTTTCGGCAGGGAAAGTTCTTC. The rearrangement links TRBV24-1 to TRBJ2-1; the D gene is possibly TRBD1 (5 bases). Germline loops: CDR1 KGHDR, CDR2 SFDVKD. This CDR3 spans 12 amino acids. The V end was cut by 1 base, the J end by 14 bases, with 11 bases between.

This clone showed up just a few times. In DNA form, the CDR3 reads TGTGCCAGCAGTCCTGACGGGTACTATGGCTACACCTTC. Protein: CASSPDGYYGYTF. This chain links TRBV2 with TRBJ1-2; D uncertain. The ends were cut back, 5 bases at V and 3 bases at J, with 10 bases in the middle. The germline V gene has CDR1 SNHLY and CDR2 FYNNEI. The CDR3 contains 13 residues. The full variable domain, completed using reference TRBV2 and TRBJ1-2, is EPEVTQTPSHQVTQMGQEVILRCVPISNHLYFYWYRQILGQKVEFLVSFYNNEISEKSEIFDDQFSVERPDGSNFTLKIRSTKLEDSAMYFCASSPDGYYGYTFGSGTRLTVV.

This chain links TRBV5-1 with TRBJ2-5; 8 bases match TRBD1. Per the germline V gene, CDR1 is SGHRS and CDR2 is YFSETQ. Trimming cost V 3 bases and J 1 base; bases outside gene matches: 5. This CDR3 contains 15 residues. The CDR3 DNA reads TGCGCCAGCAGCTCGGGACAGGTCCTCCAAGAGACCCAGTACTTC. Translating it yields CASSSGQVLQETQYF.

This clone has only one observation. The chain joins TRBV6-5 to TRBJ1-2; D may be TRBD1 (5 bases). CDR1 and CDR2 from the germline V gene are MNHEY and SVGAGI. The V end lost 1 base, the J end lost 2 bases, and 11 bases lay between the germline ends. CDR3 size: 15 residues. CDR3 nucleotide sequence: TGTGCCAGCAGTTACTTGGCAGGGTCGAACTATGGCTACACCTTC. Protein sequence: CASSYLAGSNYGYTF.

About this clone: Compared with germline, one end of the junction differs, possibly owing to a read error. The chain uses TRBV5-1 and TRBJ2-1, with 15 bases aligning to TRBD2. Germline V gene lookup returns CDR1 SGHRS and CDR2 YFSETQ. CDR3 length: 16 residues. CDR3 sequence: CASSRTSGRAYNEQFF. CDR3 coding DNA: TGCGCCAGCAGCAGGACTAGCGGGAGGGCCTATAATGAGCAGTTCTTC.

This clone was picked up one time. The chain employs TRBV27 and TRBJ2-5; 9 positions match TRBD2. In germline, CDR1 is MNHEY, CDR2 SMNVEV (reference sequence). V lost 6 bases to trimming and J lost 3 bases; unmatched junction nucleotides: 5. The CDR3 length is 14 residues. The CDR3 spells CASSMVAGEETQYF. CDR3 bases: TGTGCCAGCAGCATGGTAGCGGGAGAAGAGACCCAGTACTTC.